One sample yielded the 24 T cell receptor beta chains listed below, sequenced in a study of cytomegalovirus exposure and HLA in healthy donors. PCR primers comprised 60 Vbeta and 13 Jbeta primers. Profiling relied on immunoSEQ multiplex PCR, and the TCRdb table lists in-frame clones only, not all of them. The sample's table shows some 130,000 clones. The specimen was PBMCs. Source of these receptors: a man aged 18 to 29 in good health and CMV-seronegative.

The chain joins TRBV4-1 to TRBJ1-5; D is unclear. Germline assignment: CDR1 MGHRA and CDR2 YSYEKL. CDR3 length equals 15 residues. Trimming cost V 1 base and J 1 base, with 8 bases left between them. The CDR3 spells CASSQGWQSNQPQHF. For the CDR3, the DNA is TGCGCCAGCAGCCAAGGGTGGCAGAGCAATCAGCCCCAGCATTTT.

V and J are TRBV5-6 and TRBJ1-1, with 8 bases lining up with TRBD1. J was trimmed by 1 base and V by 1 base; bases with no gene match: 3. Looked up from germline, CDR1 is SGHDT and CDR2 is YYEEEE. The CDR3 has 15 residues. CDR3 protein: CASSLKDRENTEAFF. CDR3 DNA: TGTGCCAGCAGCTTGAAGGACAGGGAGAACACTGAAGCTTTCTTT.

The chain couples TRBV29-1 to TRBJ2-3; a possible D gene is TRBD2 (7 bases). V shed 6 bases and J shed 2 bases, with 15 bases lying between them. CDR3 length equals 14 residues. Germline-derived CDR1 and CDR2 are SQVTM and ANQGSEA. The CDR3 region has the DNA TGCAGCGTCCGGGGGGACACCCACACAGATACGCAGTATTTT. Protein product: CSVRGDTHTDTQYF.

The CDR3 DNA reads TGTGCCAGCAGTCACACAGGGGGCTATGGCTACACCTTC. Its translation: CASSHTGGYGYTF. The chain links TRBV6-1 to TRBJ1-2, with 8 bases lining up with TRBD1. CDR3 length: 13 residues. CDR1 MNHNS and CDR2 SASEGT come from the germline V gene. With V trimmed by 5 bases and J by 4 bases, 3 bases remained unmatched.

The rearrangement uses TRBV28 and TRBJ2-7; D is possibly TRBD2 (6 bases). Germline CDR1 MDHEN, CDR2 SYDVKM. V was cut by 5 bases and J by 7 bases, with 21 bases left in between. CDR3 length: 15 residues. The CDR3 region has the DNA TGTGCCAGCAGTCCCCCGGGACTCCCTTTAGGAGAGCAGTACTTC. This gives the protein CASSPPGLPLGEQYF.

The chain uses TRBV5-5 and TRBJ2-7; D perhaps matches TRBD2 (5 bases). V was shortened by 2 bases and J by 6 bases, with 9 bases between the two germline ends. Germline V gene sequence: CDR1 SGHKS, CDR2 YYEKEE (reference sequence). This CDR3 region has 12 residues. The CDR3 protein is CASSLEAGEQYF. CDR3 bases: TGTGCCAGCAGCTTAGAGGCGGGCGAGCAGTACTTC.

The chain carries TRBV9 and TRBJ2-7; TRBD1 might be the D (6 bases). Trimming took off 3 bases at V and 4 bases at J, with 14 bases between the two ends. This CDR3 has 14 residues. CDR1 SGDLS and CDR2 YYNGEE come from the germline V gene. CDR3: CASSASWGPYEQYF. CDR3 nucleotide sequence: TGTGCCAGCAGCGCCTCCTGGGGGCCGTACGAGCAGTACTTC.

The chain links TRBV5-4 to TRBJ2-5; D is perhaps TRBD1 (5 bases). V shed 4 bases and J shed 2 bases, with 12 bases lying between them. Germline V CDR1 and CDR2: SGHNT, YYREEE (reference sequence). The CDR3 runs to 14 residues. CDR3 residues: CASSTVTAQETQYF. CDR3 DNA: TGTGCCAGCAGCACGGTGACAGCGCAAGAGACCCAGTACTTC.

CDR3 in amino acids: CASSPGTNTDTQYF. CDR3 coding DNA: TGTGCCAGCAGTCCCGGGACTAACACAGATACGCAGTATTTT. This rearrangement joins TRBV6-5 to TRBJ2-3; TRBD2 matches at 7 bases. The CDR3 is 14 amino acids. V lost 5 bases, J lost 2 bases, and 4 bases stayed unmatched. Looked up from germline, CDR1 is MNHEY and CDR2 is SVGAGI.

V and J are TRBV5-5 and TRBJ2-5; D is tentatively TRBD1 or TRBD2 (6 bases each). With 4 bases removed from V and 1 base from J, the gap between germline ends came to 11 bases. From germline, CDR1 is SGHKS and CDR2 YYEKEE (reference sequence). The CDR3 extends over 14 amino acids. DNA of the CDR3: TGTGCCAGCAGCCTGGGGGGCCCCCAAGAGACCCAGTACTTC. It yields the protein CASSLGGPQETQYF.

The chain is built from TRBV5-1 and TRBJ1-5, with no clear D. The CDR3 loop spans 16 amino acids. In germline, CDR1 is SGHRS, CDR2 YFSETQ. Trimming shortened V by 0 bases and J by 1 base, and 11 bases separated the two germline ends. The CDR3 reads CASSLGEGGSNQPQHF. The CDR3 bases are TGCGCCAGCAGCTTGGGGGAGGGAGGGAGCAATCAGCCCCAGCATTTT.

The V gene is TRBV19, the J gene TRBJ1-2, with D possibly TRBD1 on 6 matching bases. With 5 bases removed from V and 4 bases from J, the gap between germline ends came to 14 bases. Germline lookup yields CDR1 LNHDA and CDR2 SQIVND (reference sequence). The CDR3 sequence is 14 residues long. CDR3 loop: CASSAGGPLYGYTF. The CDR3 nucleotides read TGTGCCAGTAGTGCTGGGGGCCCTCTCTATGGCTACACCTTC.

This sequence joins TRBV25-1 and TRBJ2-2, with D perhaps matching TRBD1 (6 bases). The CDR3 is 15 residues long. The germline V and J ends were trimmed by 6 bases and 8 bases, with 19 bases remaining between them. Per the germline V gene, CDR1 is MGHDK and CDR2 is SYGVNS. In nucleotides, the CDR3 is TGTGCCAGCAGCCTTGGACAGTCCCTACGAGGGGAGCTGTTTTTT. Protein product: CASSLGQSLRGELFF.

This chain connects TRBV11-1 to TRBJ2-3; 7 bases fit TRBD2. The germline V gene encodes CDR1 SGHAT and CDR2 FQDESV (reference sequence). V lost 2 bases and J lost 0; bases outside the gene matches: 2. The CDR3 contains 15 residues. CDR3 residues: CASSLRRGSTDTQYF. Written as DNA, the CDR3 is TGTGCCAGCAGCTTACGGCGGGGGAGCACAGATACGCAGTATTTT. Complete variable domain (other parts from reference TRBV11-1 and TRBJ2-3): EAEVAQSPRYKITEKSQAVAFWCDPISGHATLYWYRQILGQGPELLVQFQDESVVDDSQLPKDRFSAERLKGVDSTLKIQPAELGDSAMYLCASSLRRGSTDTQYFGPGTRLTVL.

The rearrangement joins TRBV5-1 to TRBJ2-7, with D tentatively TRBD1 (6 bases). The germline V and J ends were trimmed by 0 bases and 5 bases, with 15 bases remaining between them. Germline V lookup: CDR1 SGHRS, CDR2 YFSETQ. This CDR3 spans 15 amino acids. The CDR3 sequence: CASSLAGTPFNEQYF. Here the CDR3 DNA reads TGCGCCAGCAGCTTGGCCGGGACACCCTTCAACGAGCAGTACTTC.

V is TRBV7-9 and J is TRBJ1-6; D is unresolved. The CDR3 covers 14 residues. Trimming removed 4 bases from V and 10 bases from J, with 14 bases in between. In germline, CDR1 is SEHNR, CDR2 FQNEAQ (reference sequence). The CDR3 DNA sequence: TGTGCCAGCAGCTCGCAGGAGGGCCTCTCACCCCTCCACTTT. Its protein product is CASSSQEGLSPLHF.

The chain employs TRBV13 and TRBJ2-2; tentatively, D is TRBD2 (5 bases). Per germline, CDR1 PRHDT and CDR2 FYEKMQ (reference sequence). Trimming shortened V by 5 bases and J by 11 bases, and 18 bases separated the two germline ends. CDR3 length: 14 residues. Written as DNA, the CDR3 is TGTGCCAGCAGCCTCGGACGCCCCAGCGGAGAGCTGTTTTTT. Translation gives CASSLGRPSGELFF.

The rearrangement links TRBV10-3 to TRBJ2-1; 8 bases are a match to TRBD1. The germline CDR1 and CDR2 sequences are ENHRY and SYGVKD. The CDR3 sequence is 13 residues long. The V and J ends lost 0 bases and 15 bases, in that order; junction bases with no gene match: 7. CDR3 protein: CAISESGDRGRFF. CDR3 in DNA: TGTGCCATCAGTGAGTCGGGAGACAGGGGTCGGTTCTTC.

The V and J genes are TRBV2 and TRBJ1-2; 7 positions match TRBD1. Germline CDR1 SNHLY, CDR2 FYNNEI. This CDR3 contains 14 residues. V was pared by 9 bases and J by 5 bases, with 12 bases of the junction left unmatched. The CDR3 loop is CAREETGSTYGYTF. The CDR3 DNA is TGTGCCAGAGAGGAGACAGGGTCGACGTATGGCTACACCTTC.

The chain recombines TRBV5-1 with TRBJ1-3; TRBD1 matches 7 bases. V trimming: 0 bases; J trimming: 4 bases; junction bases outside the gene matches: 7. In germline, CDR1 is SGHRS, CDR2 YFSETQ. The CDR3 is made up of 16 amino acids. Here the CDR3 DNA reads TGCGCCAGCAGCTTGGGGGACAGAGGGAAAGGAAACACCATATATTTT. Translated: CASSLGDRGKGNTIYF. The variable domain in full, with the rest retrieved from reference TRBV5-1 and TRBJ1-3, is KAGVTQTPRYLIKTRGQQVTLSCSPISGHRSVSWYQQTPGQGLQFLFEYFSETQRNKGNFPGRFSGRQFSNSRSEMNVSTLELGDSALYLCASSLGDRGKGNTIYFGEGSWLTVV.

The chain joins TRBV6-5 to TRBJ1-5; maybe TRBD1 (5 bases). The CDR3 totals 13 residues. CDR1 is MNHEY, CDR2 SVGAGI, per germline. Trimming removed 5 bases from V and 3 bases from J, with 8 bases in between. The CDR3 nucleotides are TGTGCCAGCAGTCAACAGGACAATCAGCCCCAGCATTTT. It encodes CASSQQDNQPQHF.

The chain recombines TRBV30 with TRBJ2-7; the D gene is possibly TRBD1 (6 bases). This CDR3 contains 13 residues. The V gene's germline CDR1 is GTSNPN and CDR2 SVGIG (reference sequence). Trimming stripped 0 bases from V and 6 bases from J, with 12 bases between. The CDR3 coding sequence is TGTGCCTGGAGTGTAATGGGGGCGGGCGAGCAGTACTTC. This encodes CAWSVMGAGEQYF.

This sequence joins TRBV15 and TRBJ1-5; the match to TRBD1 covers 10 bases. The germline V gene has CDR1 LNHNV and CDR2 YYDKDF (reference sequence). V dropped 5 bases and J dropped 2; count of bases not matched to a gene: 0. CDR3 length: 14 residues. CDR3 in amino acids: CATSGTGGNQPQHF. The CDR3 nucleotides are TGTGCCACCAGCGGGACAGGGGGCAATCAGCCCCAGCATTTT.

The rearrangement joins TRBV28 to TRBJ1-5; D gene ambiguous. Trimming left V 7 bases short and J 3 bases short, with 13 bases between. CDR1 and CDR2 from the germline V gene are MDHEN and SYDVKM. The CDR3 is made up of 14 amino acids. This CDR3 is CASTVRAFNQPQHF. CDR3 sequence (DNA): TGTGCCAGCACCGTCCGCGCATTCAATCAGCCCCAGCATTTT.